The 2 T cell receptor beta chains presented below share a single source sample, sequenced in a study of blood T cell repertoires in COVID-19 (dated by TCRdb to the early 2020s). Libraries were built with the immunoSEQ multiplex PCR assay. In TCRdb, the immuneACCESS table is reduced to in-frame sequences with V and J assigned. These tables do not hold every clone; where another copy was compared, an unresolved V gene accounts for under half, and the others remain unexplained. The sample has around 200,000 clones on record, about four fifths of them singletons. Clones ranked in the top ten supply around 6.8% of the sample. The specimen was peripheral blood. All receptors derive from a human donor in a cohort sampled during active COVID-19.

The chain employs TRBV7-8 and TRBJ1-2; 11 positions agree with TRBD1. In germline, CDR1 is SGHVS, CDR2 FQNEAQ. The V gene end was trimmed by 3 bases and the J gene end by 1 base; junction bases not matched to a gene: 13. The CDR3 extends over 19 amino acids. CDR3 residues: CASSLWDRGNGRRNYGYTF. CDR3 DNA: TGTGCCAGCAGCTTGTGGGACAGGGGGAATGGGCGCCGTAACTATGGCTACACCTTC.

The rearrangement uses TRBV27 and TRBJ1-5; 8 bases fit TRBD1. V dropped 5 bases and J dropped 5; count of bases not matched to a gene: 17. The CDR3 extends over 18 amino acids. Germline V gene sequence: CDR1 MNHEY, CDR2 SMNVEV (reference sequence). The CDR3 nucleotides read TGTGCCAGCAGTGCGGACAGGGAACCTCATCCGTCCGATCAGCCCCAGCATTTT. Protein product: CASSADREPHPSDQPQHF.